The rows below give T cell receptor beta chains drawn from one sample of a study of cytomegalovirus exposure and HLA in healthy donors. The data were produced by immunoSEQ multiplex PCR, yet TCRdb's version contains in-frame clones alone and is incomplete. The top ten clones hold about 9.6% of a sample with approximately 150,000 clones, about 80% of them seen once. The sequenced material came from PBMCs. These receptors all stem from a man younger than 35 in good health and CMV-seropositive. The CDR3 runs from the conserved cysteine through the conserved F or W. The D gene is left open where the match is weak. Size tells how often a clone was seen (once, few, many) or the class of an expanded clone, and some rows leave it out.

>NA|TRBD1|TRBV5-4|TRBJ2-7
CASSLVGSDRERF
TGTGCCAGCAGCTTGGTTGGGTCGGACAGGGAGCGCTTC
>NA|TRBD2|TRBV6-5|TRBJ2-1
CASSPTSGSWDEQFF
TGTGCCAGCAGTCCTACCAGCGGGAGTTGGGATGAGCAGTTCTTC
>NA|TRBD2|TRBV4-1|TRBJ2-5
CASSQASGGQETQYF
TGCGCCAGCAGCCAGGCTAGCGGGGGGCAAGAGACCCAGTACTTC
>NA|TRBD1|TRBV7-7|TRBJ2-7
CASSLQTGSGEQYF
TGTGCCAGCAGCTTACAGACAGGGTCAGGCGAGCAGTACTTC
>NA|NA|TRBV6-5|TRBJ1-2
CASSPAPYGYTF
TGTGCCAGCAGTCCAGCGCCCTATGGCTACACCTTC
>NA|NA|TRBV4-1|TRBJ2-7
CASSPGAAGPYYEQYF
TGCGCCAGCAGCCCTGGTGCTGCGGGACCGTACTACGAGCAGTACTTC
>NA|TRBD1|TRBV30|TRBJ1-1
CAWSVTPGQSFAFF
TGTGCCTGGAGTGTAACACCGGGACAGTCTTTTGCTTTCTTT
>NA|NA|TRBV5-1|TRBJ2-2
CASMWGGRTGELFF
TGCGCCAGCATGTGGGGAGGACGGACCGGGGAGCTGTTTTTT
>NA|TRBD2|TRBV7-2|TRBJ2-1
CASSPLGRVSYNEQFF
TGTGCCAGCAGCCCCCTCGGGAGGGTCTCCTACAATGAGCAGTTCTTC
>NA|NA|TRBV30|TRBJ1-6
CAWSPGPNSPLHF
TGTGCCTGGAGTCCGGGTCCTAATTCACCCCTCCACTTT
>NA|NA|TRBV28|TRBJ1-5
CASSPLRLQGHTFPLHQPQHF
TGTGCCAGCAGCCCTTTAAGGCTACAGGGCCATACCTTCCCCCTCCATCAGCCCCAGCATTTT
>NA|NA|TRBV30|TRBJ1-4
CAWSPMLTNEKLFF
TGTGCCTGGTCCCCCATGTTAACTAATGAAAAACTGTTTTTT
>NA|NA|TRBV9|TRBJ2-5
CASSVGSGQETQYF
TGTGCCAGCAGCGTAGGGTCCGGGCAAGAGACCCAGTACTTC
>once|TRBD1|TRBV2|TRBJ1-6
CASRQGRDSPLHF
TGTGCCAGCCGACAGGGGAGGGATTCACCCCTCCACTTT
>NA|TRBD2|TRBV7-8|TRBJ2-7
CASSLAHGLAGSSYEQYF
TGTGCCAGCAGCTTAGCGCATGGACTAGCGGGTTCCTCCTACGAGCAGTACTTC
>few|NA|TRBV29-1|TRBJ1-5
CSVQGSNQPQHF
TGCAGCGTGCAGGGTAGCAATCAGCCCCAGCATTTT
>NA|NA|TRBV4-1|TRBJ2-7
CASSQKTEVEVSYEQYF
TGCGCCAGCAGCCAAAAGACGGAGGTAGAGGTTTCCTACGAGCAGTACTTC
>NA|TRBD2|TRBV2|TRBJ2-3
CASSGLAGAEDTQYF
TGTGCCAGCAGTGGACTAGCGGGAGCAGAAGATACGCAGTATTTT